This TCR beta chain comes out of a study of regulatory T cells in long-lasting Graves disease. Building of the TCR beta libraries involved iRepertoire HTBI primers and Arm-PCR of CDR3 regions. TCRdb reanalysed the multiplex PCR reads using MiXCR and keeps one entry per CDR3 protein. The top ten clones hold 12% of a sample with about 210,000 distinct CDR3 sequences, approximately 19% of them seen once. The sample's time point: newly diagnosed GD, antithyroid drugs for less than 3 months. The authors made the TCR library using RNA they extracted from PBMCs. A peripheral blood sample, roughly 9.8 milliliters in volume, was drawn into EDTA tubes. V lost 4 bases, J lost 8 bases, and 11 bases lay in between. The CDR3 runs 12 residues. The germline gives CDR1 SQVTM, CDR2 ANQGSEA. Separately, the same data were catalogued under a study of T cells in Graves' hyperthyroidism and ophthalmopathy. That paper states: Patients with uncontrolled infections, other autoimmune diseases, pregnancy or lactation were excluded.

Sequenced here: peripheral blood mononuclear cells (PBMCs), sampled at new diagnosis, from a patient treated with antithyroid drugs. V is TRBV29-1 and J is TRBJ1-4; D not certain. The receptor was isolated from a woman under 40 with Graves disease. The CDR3 protein is CSVVRTGEKLFF. The CDR3 DNA is TGCAGCGTTGTGCGCACGGGGGAAAAACTGTTTTTT.